The T cell receptor beta chain described here comes from a study of technical replicates of blood from a few donors (dated by TCRdb to about 2017). Library prep was done by the immunoSEQ multiplex PCR assay. TCRdb retrieved this table from immuneACCESS and kept in-frame rearrangements only. Not all clones are present; in checked studies, unresolved V genes account for under half, and no reason is known for the remainder. In this sample the table shows under 100,000 clones, approximately 95% of which occur a single time. In total, the top ten clones hold 0.3% to 0.35% of the sample. The CDR3 holds 18 amino acids from the cysteine to the phenylalanine. The retained sequence is limited to the CDR3, 54 bases, with the frame set at the first base. Trimming at the junction amounts to 3 bases on V and 2 bases on J, and the germline ends lie 20 bases apart. According to the germline V gene (reference sequence), CDR1 reads MNHEY and CDR2 reads SMNVEV.

As regards this clone: There is no known antigen for this receptor. Base qualities are not recorded, but no much larger clone differs from it by a single base.

Sample: T cells isolated from PBMCs. In this chain, TRBV27 is recombined with TRBJ1-5; possibly the D gene is TRBD1, per 6 matching bases. The sequence derives from a human donor in good health. At the DNA level, the sequence is TGTGCCAGCAGTTTCGGGGGGGCAGGGAGGGTTGGCAATCAGCCCCAGCATTTT. The translation is CASSFGGAGRVGNQPQHF.